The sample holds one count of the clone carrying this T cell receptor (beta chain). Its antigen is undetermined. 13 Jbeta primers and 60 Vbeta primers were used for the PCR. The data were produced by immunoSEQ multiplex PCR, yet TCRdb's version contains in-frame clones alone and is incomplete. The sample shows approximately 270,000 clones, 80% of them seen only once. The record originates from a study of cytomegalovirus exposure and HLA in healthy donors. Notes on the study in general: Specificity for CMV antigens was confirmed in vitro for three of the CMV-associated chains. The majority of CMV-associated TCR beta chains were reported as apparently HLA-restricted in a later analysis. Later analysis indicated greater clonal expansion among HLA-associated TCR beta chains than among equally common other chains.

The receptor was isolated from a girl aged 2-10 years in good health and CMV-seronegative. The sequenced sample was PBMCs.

CDR3 DNA: TGTGCCAGCAGCGTAGGGGGGGAGGGCAATGAGCAGTTCTTC. It specifies CASSVGGEGNEQFF. The chain combines TRBV9 with TRBJ2-1; 7 bases map to TRBD2. V was pared by 0 bases and J by 6 bases, with 3 bases of the junction left unmatched. The CDR3 is 14 amino acids. The germline V gene encodes CDR1 SGDLS and CDR2 YYNGEE. Full variable domain (remainder filled in from reference TRBV9 and TRBJ2-1): DSGVTQTPKHLITATGQRVTLRCSPRSGDLSVYWYQQSLDQGLQFLIQYYNGEERAKGNILERFSAQQFPDLHSELNLSSLELGDSALYFCASSVGGEGNEQFFGPGTRLTVL.